The TCR beta chain described here comes from a study of cytomegalovirus exposure and HLA in healthy donors. PCR primers comprised 60 Vbeta and 13 Jbeta primers. Measured with immunoSEQ multiplex PCR; TCRdb has only the in-frame clones, and not every one. This table holds around 40,000 clones, 82% found once. Germline V gene lookup returns CDR1 SGHTA and CDR2 FQGNSA. The V end lost 0 bases, the J end lost 2 bases, and 3 bases lay between the germline ends. The CDR3 is 13 amino acids. This sequence originates from a woman aged 18-29 years in good health and CMV-seropositive. The V and J genes are TRBV7-2 and TRBJ2-3; no reliable D call. Sample: PBMCs. CDR3 sequence (DNA): TGTGCCAGCAGCTTAGCCTACACAGATACGCAGTATTTT. Translating it yields CASSLAYTDTQYF.